These 16 T cell receptor beta chains originate from one sample sequenced in a study of blood T cell repertoires in COVID-19. The assay was immunoSEQ multiplex PCR, and TCRdb's table has in-frame clones only and misses some. The sample comprises about 200,000 clones, 86% of which are singletons, and over 2% rests with the top ten. Sequenced sample: peripheral blood. Every receptor here comes from a man in his thirties or forties who had recovered from COVID-19.

The chain employs TRBV9 and TRBJ1-3; tentatively, D is TRBD1 (5 bases). Between the trimmed V and J ends, which lost 0 bases and 2 bases, there was a span of 12 bases. The CDR3 extends over 16 amino acids. CDR1 is SGDLS, CDR2 YYNGEE, per germline. The chain's CDR3 is CASSVAEGMPGNTIYF. The CDR3, as DNA: TGTGCCAGCAGCGTAGCGGAGGGGATGCCTGGAAACACCATATATTTT.

The rearrangement uses TRBV28 and TRBJ2-2, with 11 bases aligning to TRBD1. CDR1 MDHEN and CDR2 SYDVKM come from the germline V gene. The CDR3 has 19 amino acids. J gave up 4 bases and V 5 bases, and 15 bases lay outside the gene matches. CDR3 amino acids: CASSPPYLRDRGATGELFF. CDR3 coding DNA: TGTGCCAGCAGTCCCCCGTACCTCCGGGACAGGGGGGCCACCGGGGAGCTGTTTTTT.

The rearrangement links TRBV3-1 (or the pseudogene TRBV3-2) to TRBJ1-2; 9 bases agree with TRBD1. The germline V gene has CDR1 LGHDT and CDR2 YNNKEL (reference sequence). The CDR3 totals 14 residues. V dropped 1 base and J dropped 8; count of bases not matched to a gene: 5. The CDR3 sequence: CASSQGDRAHGYTF. CDR3 in DNA: TGTGCCAGCAGCCAAGGGGACAGGGCTCACGGCTACACCTTC.

This chain connects TRBV10-1 to TRBJ2-3; TRBD2 matches at 11 bases. Germline CDR1 is WNHNN and CDR2 is SYGVQD (reference sequence). The CDR3 runs to 15 residues. V trimming: 3 bases; J trimming: 4 bases; junction bases outside the gene matches: 3. The CDR3 DNA is TGCGCCAGCAGTGATGGTAGCGGGGGGGCAGATACGCAGTATTTT. It specifies CASSDGSGGADTQYF.

J is TRBJ2-1 and V is TRBV5-8, with TRBD1 matching 10 bases. The CDR3 length is 15 residues. Germline V gives CDR1 SGHTS, CDR2 YDEGEE. V lost 4 bases, J lost 4 bases, and 5 bases stayed unmatched. Here the CDR3 reads CASSSQGQGYNEQFF. In nucleotides, the CDR3 is TGTGCCAGCAGCAGCCAGGGACAGGGGTACAATGAGCAGTTCTTC. The whole variable domain, remainder taken from reference TRBV5-8 and TRBJ2-1, is EAGVTQSPTHLIKTRGQQATLRCSPISGHTSVYWYQQALGLGLQFLLWYDEGEERNRGNFPPRFSGRQFPNYSSELNVNALELEDSALYLCASSSQGQGYNEQFFGPGTRLTVL.

CDR3 in amino acids: CASSPGTGELFF. In nucleotides, the CDR3 is TGTGCCAGCAGCCCGGGCACCGGGGAGCTGTTTTTT. J is TRBJ2-2 and V is TRBV11-3; D is undetermined. The germline gives CDR1 SGHNT, CDR2 YENEEA. CDR3 length equals 12 residues. Trimming removed 5 bases from V and 4 bases from J, with 5 bases in between.

The chain employs TRBV5-1 and TRBJ2-4; a weak D match, TRBD1 (5 bases). CDR3 length equals 14 residues. The germline V gene encodes CDR1 SGHRS and CDR2 YFSETQ. The V end was cut by 5 bases, the J end by 0 bases, with 9 bases between. CDR3 in amino acids: CASRQGIAKNIQYF. The CDR3 nucleotides are TGCGCCAGCAGGCAGGGAATAGCCAAAAACATTCAGTACTTC.

This clone was seen once. The rearrangement joins TRBV19 to TRBJ2-3; 9 bases are shared with TRBD1. Germline values: CDR1 LNHDA, CDR2 SQIVND (reference sequence). With V trimmed by 5 bases and J by 0 bases, 6 bases remained unmatched. CDR3 length equals 16 residues. The CDR3 region is CASSAGTGRSTDTQYF. The CDR3, as DNA: TGTGCCAGTAGTGCCGGGACAGGGAGGAGCACAGATACGCAGTATTTT.

This chain joins TRBV2 and TRBJ2-2; TRBD1 agrees at 7 bases. The germline gives CDR1 SNHLY, CDR2 FYNNEI. The CDR3 runs to 14 residues. V was clipped by 7 bases and J by 5 bases; unmatched bases: 7. The CDR3 reads CASNFPGGTGELFF. In DNA form, the CDR3 reads TGTGCCAGCAATTTCCCAGGGGGAACCGGGGAGCTGTTTTTT.

Only one count was recorded for this clone. This chain connects TRBV3-1 (or the pseudogene TRBV3-2) to TRBJ2-2, with D perhaps TRBD2 (5 bases). The CDR3 consists of 16 residues. The ends were cut back, 3 bases at V and 1 base at J, with 12 bases in the middle. Germline values: CDR1 LGHDT, CDR2 YNNKEL (reference sequence). CDR3 amino acids: CASSQSPLGNTGELFF. CDR3 DNA: TGTGCCAGCAGCCAGTCCCCACTAGGGAACACCGGGGAGCTGTTTTTT.

The chain is built from TRBV28 and TRBJ2-5; 7 nucleotides match TRBD1. The CDR3 spans 16 residues. After removal of 3 bases from V and 2 bases from J, the junction contained 9 bases not matched to a gene. Germline V gives CDR1 MDHEN, CDR2 SYDVKM. The CDR3 DNA is TGTGCCAGCAGTTTCTCTAGACAGGGAGAACAAGAGACCCAGTACTTC. This sequence encodes CASSFSRQGEQETQYF. Supplemented by reference TRBV28 and TRBJ2-5, the full variable domain reads DVKVTQSSRYLVKRTGEKVFLECVQDMDHENMFWYRQDPGLGLRLIYFSYDVKMKEKGDIPEGYSVSREKKERFSLILESASTNQTSMYLCASSFSRQGEQETQYFGPGTRLLVL.

This clone was observed once. The V gene is TRBV9, the J gene TRBJ1-1; D not certain. This CDR3 has 15 amino acids. V was clipped by 0 bases and J by 5 bases, with 14 bases between them. Germline V lookup: CDR1 SGDLS, CDR2 YYNGEE. DNA for the CDR3: TGTGCCAGCAGCGTAGCCACCGTCGAGGGTACTGAAGCTTTCTTT. It yields the protein CASSVATVEGTEAFF.

The J gene is TRBJ2-7, the V gene TRBV4-2; 10 bases are a match to TRBD2. CDR1 is LGHNA, CDR2 YNFKEQ, per germline. CDR3 length: 15 amino acids. Losses at the gene ends were 2 bases for V and 2 bases for J; bases not matched to a gene: 3. The CDR3 sequence: CASSQIAGGPYEQYF. The CDR3 coding sequence is TGTGCCAGCAGCCAAATAGCGGGGGGCCCCTACGAGCAGTACTTC.

This clone has only one observation. The rearrangement uses TRBV5-1 and TRBJ1-3; 7 bases match TRBD1. The V and J ends lost 6 bases and 0 bases, in that order; junction bases with no gene match: 6. The CDR3 covers 15 residues. The germline gives CDR1 SGHRS, CDR2 YFSETQ. CDR3 protein: CASTGGDSSGNTIYF. Here the CDR3 DNA reads TGCGCCAGCACCGGCGGGGACAGCTCTGGAAACACCATATATTTT.

The CDR3 reads CASSQETGVFRHEQFF. The CDR3 nucleotides are TGCGCCAGCAGCCAGGAGACAGGAGTTTTCCGGCATGAGCAGTTCTTC. V usage is TRBV4-1 and J usage is TRBJ2-1; maybe TRBD1 (6 bases). This CDR3 region has 16 residues. The germline V gene encodes CDR1 MGHRA and CDR2 YSYEKL. The V end lost 3 bases, the J end lost 8 bases, and 20 bases lay between the germline ends.

V and J are TRBV3-1 (or the pseudogene TRBV3-2) and TRBJ1-4, with a tentative D call TRBD1 (6 bases). Germline V gene lookup returns CDR1 LGHDT and CDR2 YNNKEL (reference sequence). There are 15 residues in the CDR3. Trimming pared 2 bases from V and 6 bases from J, leaving 13 bases between. Here the CDR3 DNA reads TGTGCCAGCAGCCAAACGGGGGCGGGGGATGAAAAACTGTTTTTT. It encodes CASSQTGAGDEKLFF.